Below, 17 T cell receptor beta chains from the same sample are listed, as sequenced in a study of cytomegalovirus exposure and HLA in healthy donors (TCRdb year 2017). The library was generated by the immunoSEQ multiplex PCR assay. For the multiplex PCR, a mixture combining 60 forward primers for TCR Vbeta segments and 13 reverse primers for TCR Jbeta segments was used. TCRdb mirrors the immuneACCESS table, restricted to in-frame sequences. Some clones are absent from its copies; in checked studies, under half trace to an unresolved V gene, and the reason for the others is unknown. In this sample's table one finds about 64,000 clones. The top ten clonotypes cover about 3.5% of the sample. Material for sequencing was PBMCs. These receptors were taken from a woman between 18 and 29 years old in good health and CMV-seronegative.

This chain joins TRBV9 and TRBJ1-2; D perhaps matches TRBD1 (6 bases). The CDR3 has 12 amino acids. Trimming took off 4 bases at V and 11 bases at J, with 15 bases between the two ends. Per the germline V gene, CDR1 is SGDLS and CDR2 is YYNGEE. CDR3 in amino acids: CASSPGDISYTF. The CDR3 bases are TGTGCCAGCAGCCCCGGGGACATTTCGTACACCTTC.

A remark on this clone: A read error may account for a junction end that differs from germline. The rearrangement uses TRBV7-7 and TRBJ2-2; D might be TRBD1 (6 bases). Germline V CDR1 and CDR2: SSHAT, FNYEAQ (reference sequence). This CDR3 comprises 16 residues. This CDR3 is CASSLGWGQNTGELFF. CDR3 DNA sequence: TGTGCTAGCAGCTTGGGTTGGGGACAGAACACCGGGGAGCTGTTTTTT. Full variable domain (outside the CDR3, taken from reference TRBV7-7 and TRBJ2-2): GAGVSQSPRYKVTKRGQDVTLRCDPISSHATLYWYQQALGQGPEFLTYFNYEAQPDKSGLPSDRFSAERPEGSISTLTIQRTEQRDSAMYRCASSLGWGQNTGELFFGEGSRLTVL.

CDR3 nucleotide sequence: TGTGCCAGCAGTGAGGACAGGAGCACAGATACGCAGTATTTT. Protein: CASSEDRSTDTQYF. The chain joins TRBV6-4 to TRBJ2-3; 7 bases fit TRBD1. V lost 3 bases to trimming and J lost 0 bases; unmatched junction nucleotides: 0. This CDR3 is 14 amino acids long. The germline gives CDR1 MRHNA, CDR2 SNTAGT.

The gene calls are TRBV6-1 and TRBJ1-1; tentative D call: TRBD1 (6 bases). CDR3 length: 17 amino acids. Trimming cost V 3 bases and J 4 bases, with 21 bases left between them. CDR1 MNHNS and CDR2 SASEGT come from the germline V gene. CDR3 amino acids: CASSDTINRVRSTEAFF. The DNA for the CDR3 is TGTGCCAGCAGTGACACGATAAACAGGGTACGGAGCACTGAAGCTTTCTTT.

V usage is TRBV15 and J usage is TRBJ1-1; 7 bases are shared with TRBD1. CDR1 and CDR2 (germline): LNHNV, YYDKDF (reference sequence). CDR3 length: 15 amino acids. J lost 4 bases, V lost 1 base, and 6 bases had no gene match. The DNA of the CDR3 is TGTGCCACCAGCAGAGGCCCGCAGGGGGGCACTGAAGCTTTCTTT. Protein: CATSRGPQGGTEAFF.

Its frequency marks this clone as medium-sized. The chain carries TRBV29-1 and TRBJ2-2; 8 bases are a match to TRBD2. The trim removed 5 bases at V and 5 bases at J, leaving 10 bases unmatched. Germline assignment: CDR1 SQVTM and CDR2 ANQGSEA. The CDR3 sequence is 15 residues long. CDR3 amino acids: CSVSGGEEATGELFF. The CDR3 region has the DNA TGCAGCGTTAGCGGGGGAGAGGAGGCGACCGGGGAGCTGTTTTTT.

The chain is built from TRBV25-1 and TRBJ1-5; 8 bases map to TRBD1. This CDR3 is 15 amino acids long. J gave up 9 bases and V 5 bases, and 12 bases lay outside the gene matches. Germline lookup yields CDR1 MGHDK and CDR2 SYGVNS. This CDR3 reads CASSPQDRERGPQHF. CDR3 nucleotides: TGTGCCAGCAGTCCCCAGGACAGGGAGAGGGGGCCCCAGCATTTT.

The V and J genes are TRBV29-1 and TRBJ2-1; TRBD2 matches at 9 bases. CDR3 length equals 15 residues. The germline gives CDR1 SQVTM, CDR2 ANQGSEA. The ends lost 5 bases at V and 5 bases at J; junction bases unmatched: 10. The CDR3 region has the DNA TGCAGCGTTCTTAGACTAGCGGAGGACGACAATGAGCAGTTCTTC. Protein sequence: CSVLRLAEDDNEQFF.

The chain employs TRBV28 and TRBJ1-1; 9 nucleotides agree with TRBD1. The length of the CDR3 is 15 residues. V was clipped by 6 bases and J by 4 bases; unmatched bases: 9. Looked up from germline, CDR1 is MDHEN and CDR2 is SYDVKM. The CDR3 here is CASRSTGGWSTEAFF. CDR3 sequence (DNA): TGTGCCAGCAGGTCGACAGGGGGATGGAGCACTGAAGCTTTCTTT.

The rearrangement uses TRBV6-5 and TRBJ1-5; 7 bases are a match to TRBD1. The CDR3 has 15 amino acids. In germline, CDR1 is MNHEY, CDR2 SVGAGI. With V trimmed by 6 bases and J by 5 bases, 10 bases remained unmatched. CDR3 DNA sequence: TGTGCCAGCAGGCCCCAGACAGGGATTGATCAGCCCCAGCATTTT. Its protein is CASRPQTGIDQPQHF.

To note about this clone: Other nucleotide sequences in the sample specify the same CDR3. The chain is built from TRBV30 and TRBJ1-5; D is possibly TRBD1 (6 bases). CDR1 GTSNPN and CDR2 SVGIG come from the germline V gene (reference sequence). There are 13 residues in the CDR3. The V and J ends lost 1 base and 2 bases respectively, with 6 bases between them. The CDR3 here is CAWSEGGNQPQHF. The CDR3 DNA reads TGTGCCTGGAGTGAGGGGGGCAATCAGCCCCAGCATTTT.

The CDR3 nucleotides are TGCGCCAGCAGCTTGGATCTAGGAAACACCATATATTTT. This gives the protein CASSLDLGNTIYF. The J gene is TRBJ1-3, the V gene TRBV5-1; no clear D. The CDR3 has 13 residues. The germline V gene has CDR1 SGHRS and CDR2 YFSETQ. V was clipped by 0 bases and J by 4 bases, with 5 bases between them.

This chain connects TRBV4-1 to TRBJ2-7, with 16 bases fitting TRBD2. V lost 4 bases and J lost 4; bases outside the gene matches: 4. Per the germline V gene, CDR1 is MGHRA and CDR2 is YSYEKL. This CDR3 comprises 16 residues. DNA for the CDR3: TGCGCCAGCAGCCTGGGACTAGCGGGGGGGCTATACGAGCAGTACTTC. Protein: CASSLGLAGGLYEQYF.

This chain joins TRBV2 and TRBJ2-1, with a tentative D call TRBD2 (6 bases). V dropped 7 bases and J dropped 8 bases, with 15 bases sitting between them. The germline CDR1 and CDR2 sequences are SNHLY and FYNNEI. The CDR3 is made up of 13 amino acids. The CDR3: CASIWGVRDEQFF. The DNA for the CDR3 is TGTGCCAGCATTTGGGGGGTCCGCGATGAGCAGTTCTTC.

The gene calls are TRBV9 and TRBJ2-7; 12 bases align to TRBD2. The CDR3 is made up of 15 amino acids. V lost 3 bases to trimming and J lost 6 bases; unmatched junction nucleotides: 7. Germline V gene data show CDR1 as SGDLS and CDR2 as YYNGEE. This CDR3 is CASSATSGSLGEQYF. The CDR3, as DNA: TGTGCCAGCAGCGCGACTAGCGGGAGTCTAGGCGAGCAGTACTTC.

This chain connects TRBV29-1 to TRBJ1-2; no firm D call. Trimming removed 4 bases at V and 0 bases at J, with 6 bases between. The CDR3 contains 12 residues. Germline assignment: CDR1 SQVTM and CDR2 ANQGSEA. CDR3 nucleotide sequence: TGCAGCGTTGTCACAACTAACTATGGCTACACCTTC. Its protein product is CSVVTTNYGYTF.

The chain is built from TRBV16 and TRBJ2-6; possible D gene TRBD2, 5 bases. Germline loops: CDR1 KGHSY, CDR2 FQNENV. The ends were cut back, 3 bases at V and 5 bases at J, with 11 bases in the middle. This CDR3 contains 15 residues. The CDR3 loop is CASSQSSPWANVLTF. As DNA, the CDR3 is TGTGCCAGCAGCCAGTCTAGCCCGTGGGCCAACGTCCTGACTTTC.